The 8 T cell receptor beta chains below all came from one sample that was sequenced in a study of radiotherapy plus CTLA-4 blockade in lung cancer. Measured with immunoSEQ multiplex PCR; TCRdb has only the in-frame clones, and not every one. The table lists about 38,000 clones, about 86% of them singletons, with approximately 23% in the top ten. The sample was peripheral blood, taken from a patient treated with radiotherapy plus ipilimumab. The receptor source for this set is a human donor with non-small cell lung cancer whose response to radiotherapy plus ipilimumab could not be evaluated.

V is TRBV28 and J is TRBJ1-2, with D maybe TRBD1 (5 bases). The CDR3 consists of 15 residues. The germline CDR1 and CDR2 sequences are MDHEN and SYDVKM. Trimming removed 3 bases at V and 1 base at J, with 12 bases between. CDR3 nucleotide sequence: TGTGCCAGCAGTTTGGGTGACAGACTTAACTATGGCTACACCTTC. Translation: CASSLGDRLNYGYTF.

The rearrangement uses TRBV29-1 and TRBJ2-1, with D tentatively TRBD2 (6 bases). This CDR3 contains 15 residues. Trimming removed 5 bases at V and 9 bases at J, with 23 bases between. Germline values: CDR1 SQVTM, CDR2 ANQGSEA. In nucleotides, the CDR3 is TGCAGCGTTTGGGGATCGACTAGGACTAAAACTGAGCAGTTCTTC. Translating gives CSVWGSTRTKTEQFF.

This clone came up once. J is TRBJ1-6 and V is TRBV10-2, with 9 positions matching TRBD1. V shed 6 bases and J 10 bases; nucleotides not matched to a gene: 7. Germline V lookup: CDR1 WSHSY, CDR2 SAAADI. This CDR3 is 14 amino acids long. In DNA form, the CDR3 reads TGCGCCAGCAGAGGACAGGGGAAGTACTCACCCCTCCACTTT. This codes for CASRGQGKYSPLHF.

CDR3: CASNWAGPNTGELFF. CDR3 nucleotide sequence: TGTGCCAGCAACTGGGCGGGGCCAAACACCGGGGAGCTGTTTTTT. The chain joins TRBV7-6 to TRBJ2-2; D may be TRBD2 (6 bases). V lost 7 bases, J lost 2 bases, and 14 bases lay in between. Germline CDR1 and CDR2: SGHVS and FNYEAQ. This CDR3 has 15 amino acids. Full variable domain (missing parts from reference TRBV7-6 and TRBJ2-2): GAGVSQSPRYKVTKRGQDVALRCDPISGHVSLYWYRQALGQGPEFLTYFNYEAQQDKSGLPNDRFSAERPEGSISTLTIQRTEQRDSAMYRCASNWAGPNTGELFFGEGSRLTVL.

This clone was detected a few times. The rearrangement joins TRBV2 to TRBJ1-5, with D tentatively TRBD1 (6 bases). Germline V gives CDR1 SNHLY, CDR2 FYNNEI. V was pared by 8 bases and J by 4 bases, with 12 bases between. The CDR3 covers 13 residues. This CDR3 is CASRGQLNQPQHF. As DNA, the CDR3 is TGTGCCAGCCGTGGACAGCTAAATCAGCCCCAGCATTTT.

The CDR3 nucleotides read TGTGCCAGCAGTTTATTGGACGGGAACAATGAGCAGTTCTTC. It yields the protein CASSLLDGNNEQFF. This sequence joins TRBV28 and TRBJ2-1; D possibly corresponds to TRBD2 (5 bases). The germline gives CDR1 MDHEN, CDR2 SYDVKM. V was cut by 1 base and J by 5 bases, with 9 bases left in between. The CDR3 has 14 amino acids. The complete variable domain, with remaining parts taken from reference TRBV28 and TRBJ2-1, reads DVKVTQSSRYLVKRTGEKVFLECVQDMDHENMFWYRQDPGLGLRLIYFSYDVKMKEKGDIPEGYSVSREKKERFSLILESASTNQTSMYLCASSLLDGNNEQFFGPGTRLTVL.

J is TRBJ2-5 and V is TRBV6-6; D is perhaps TRBD2 (6 bases). V was pared by 6 bases and J by 5 bases, with 16 bases between. CDR3 size: 14 residues. CDR1 and CDR2 from the germline V gene are MNHNY and SVGAGI (reference sequence). The CDR3 region is CASSPQEGPETQYF. As DNA, the CDR3 is TGTGCCAGCAGCCCCCAGGAGGGGCCGGAGACCCAGTACTTC.

The V call is TRBV6-6, the J call TRBJ1-1, with 8 bases aligning to TRBD1. The germline V gene has CDR1 MNHNY and CDR2 SVGAGI (reference sequence). This CDR3 contains 14 residues. The V and J ends lost 6 bases and 5 bases, in that order; junction bases with no gene match: 8. The CDR3 loop reads CASRDQGAMTEAFF. The CDR3, as DNA: TGTGCCAGCAGAGATCAGGGGGCGATGACTGAAGCTTTCTTT.